One sample yielded the 6 T cell receptor beta chains listed below, sequenced in a study of Ad26.COV2.S vaccination and SARS-CoV-2 variants. Here immunoSEQ multiplex PCR was the method, and the copy in TCRdb shows in-frame clones only, minus some. The profile shows about 350,000 clones, 88% of them singletons. Treatment reported: roughly 18 received Ad26.COV2.S at low or high dose, single or two shots; 5 received placebo; per-sample allocation not given. Day 63 after the first injection of vaccine or placebo was the sampling time. Sequenced here: peripheral blood, sampled in a trial of Ad26.COV2.S vaccine versus placebo. These receptors originate from a person between 18 and 60 years old who received the Ad26.COV2.S COVID-19 vaccine or a placebo.

This chain's CDR3 is CASSLNTAPQETQYF. In nucleotides, the CDR3 is TGTGCCAGCAGCTTAAATACGGCCCCCCAAGAGACCCAGTACTTC. The chain carries TRBV7-2 and TRBJ2-5; D uncertain. CDR3 length: 15 residues. Germline lookup yields CDR1 SGHTA and CDR2 FQGNSA. Trimming took off 2 bases at V and 1 base at J, with 11 bases between the two ends.

This chain connects TRBV4-2 to TRBJ2-7; TRBD2 is a possible D gene (5 bases). From germline, CDR1 is LGHNA and CDR2 YNFKEQ. Trimming stripped 0 bases from V and 0 bases from J, with 12 bases between. The CDR3 has 16 residues. CDR3 bases: TGTGCCAGCAGCCAAGATGGGAGCGTGGCCTCCTACGAGCAGTACTTC. Translation: CASSQDGSVASYEQYF.

The chain carries TRBV4-3 and TRBJ1-5; no firm D call. The germline gives CDR1 LGHNA, CDR2 YSLEER. Trimming stripped 0 bases from V and 6 bases from J, with 12 bases between. The CDR3 runs 15 residues. CDR3 nucleotide sequence: TGCGCCAGCAGCCAAGATGATCTTGCGGGTCAGCCCCAGCATTTT. Translating it yields CASSQDDLAGQPQHF.

DNA of the CDR3: TGTGCCAGCAGCCGCCCGGGGGGGCGAGATACGCAGTATTTT. Translation gives CASSRPGGRDTQYF. The V call is TRBV3-1 (or the pseudogene TRBV3-2), the J call TRBJ2-3; TRBD2 agrees at 8 bases. The CDR3 has 14 amino acids. Germline CDR1 is LGHDT and CDR2 is YNNKEL (reference sequence). The junction had 5 bases not matched to a gene; V was cut back by 4 bases and J by 5 bases.

The CDR3: CASSLSGAGKNYEQYF. CDR3 in DNA: TGTGCCAGCAGTTTATCCGGTGCGGGAAAGAACTACGAGCAGTACTTC. The chain uses TRBV28 and TRBJ2-7; TRBD2 might be the D (6 bases). The V and J ends lost 1 base and 3 bases respectively, with 16 bases between them. Germline V lookup: CDR1 MDHEN, CDR2 SYDVKM. The CDR3 is 16 residues long.

The chain has TRBV9 and TRBJ2-7; TRBD2 aligns across 7 bases. Trimming cost V 4 bases and J 6 bases; bases outside gene matches: 7. There are 13 residues in the CDR3. CDR1 and CDR2 from the germline V gene are SGDLS and YYNGEE. The CDR3 sequence is CASSTRTSGEQYF. Written as DNA, the CDR3 is TGTGCCAGCAGCACCAGGACTAGTGGCGAGCAGTACTTC.